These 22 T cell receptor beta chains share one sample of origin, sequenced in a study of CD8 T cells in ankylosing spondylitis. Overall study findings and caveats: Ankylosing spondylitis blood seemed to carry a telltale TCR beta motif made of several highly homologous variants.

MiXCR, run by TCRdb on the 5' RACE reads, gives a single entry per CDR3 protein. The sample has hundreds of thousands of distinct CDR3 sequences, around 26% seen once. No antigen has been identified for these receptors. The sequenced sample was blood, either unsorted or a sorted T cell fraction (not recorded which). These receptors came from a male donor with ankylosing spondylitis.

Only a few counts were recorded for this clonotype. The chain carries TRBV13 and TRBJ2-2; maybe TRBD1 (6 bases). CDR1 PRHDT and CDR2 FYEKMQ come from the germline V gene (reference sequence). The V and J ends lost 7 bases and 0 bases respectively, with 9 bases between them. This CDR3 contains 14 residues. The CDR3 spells CASKRGTNTGELFF. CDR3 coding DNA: TGTGCCAGCAAGAGGGGGACGAACACCGGGGAGCTGTTTTTT.

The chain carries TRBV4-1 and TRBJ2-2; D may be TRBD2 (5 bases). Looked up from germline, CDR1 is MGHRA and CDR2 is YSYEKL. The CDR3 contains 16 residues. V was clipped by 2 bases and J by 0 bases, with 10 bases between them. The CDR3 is CASSQRSGTNTGELFF. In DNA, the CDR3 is TGCGCCAGCAGCCAAAGATCGGGGACGAACACCGGGGAGCTGTTTTTT.

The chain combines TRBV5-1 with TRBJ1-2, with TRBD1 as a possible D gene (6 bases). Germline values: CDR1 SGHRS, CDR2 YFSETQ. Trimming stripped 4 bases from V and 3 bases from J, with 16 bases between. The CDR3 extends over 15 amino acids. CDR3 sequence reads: CASSHHRDGDYGYTF. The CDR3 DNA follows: TGCGCCAGCAGCCACCACAGGGACGGAGACTATGGCTACACCTTC.

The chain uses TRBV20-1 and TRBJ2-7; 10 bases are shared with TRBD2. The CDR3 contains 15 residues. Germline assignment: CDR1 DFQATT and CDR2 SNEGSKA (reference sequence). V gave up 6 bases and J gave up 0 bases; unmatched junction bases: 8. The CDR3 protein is CSAVIPSGSSYEQYF. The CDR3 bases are TGCAGTGCCGTAATCCCTAGCGGGAGCTCCTACGAGCAGTACTTC.

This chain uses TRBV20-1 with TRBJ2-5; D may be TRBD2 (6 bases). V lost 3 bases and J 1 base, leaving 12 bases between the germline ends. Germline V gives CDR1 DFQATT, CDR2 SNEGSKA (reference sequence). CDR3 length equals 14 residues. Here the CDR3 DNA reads TGCAGTGCTAGCGACCTGGGACTCCAAGAGACCCAGTACTTC. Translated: CSASDLGLQETQYF.

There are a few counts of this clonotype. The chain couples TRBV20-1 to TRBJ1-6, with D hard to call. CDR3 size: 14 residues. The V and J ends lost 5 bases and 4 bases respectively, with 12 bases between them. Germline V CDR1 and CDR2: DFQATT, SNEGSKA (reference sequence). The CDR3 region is CSAPLGSYNSPLHF. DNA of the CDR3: TGCAGTGCTCCCCTGGGCAGTTATAATTCACCCCTCCACTTT.

CDR3 residues: CASSLALAGKNEQFF. The CDR3 DNA reads as TGTGCCAGCAGCTTAGCCTTGGCAGGAAAAAATGAGCAGTTCTTC. The chain employs TRBV11-2 and TRBJ2-1; D gene ambiguous. CDR3 length: 15 amino acids. CDR1 is SGHAT and CDR2 is FQNNGV in the germline V gene. V lost 1 base to trimming and J lost 7 bases, with 14 bases between them.

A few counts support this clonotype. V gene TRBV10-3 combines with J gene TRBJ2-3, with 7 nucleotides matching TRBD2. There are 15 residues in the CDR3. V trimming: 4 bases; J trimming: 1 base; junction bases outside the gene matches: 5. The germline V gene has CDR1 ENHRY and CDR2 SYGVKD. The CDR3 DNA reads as TGTGCCATCAGTGCTGGACGGGAGGGCACAGATACGCAGTATTTT. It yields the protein CAISAGREGTDTQYF.

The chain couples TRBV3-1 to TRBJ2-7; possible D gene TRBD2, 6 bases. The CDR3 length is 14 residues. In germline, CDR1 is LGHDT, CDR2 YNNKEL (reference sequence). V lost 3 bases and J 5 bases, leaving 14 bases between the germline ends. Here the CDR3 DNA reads TGTGCCAGCAGCCAGACTAGGCGGGATCACGAGCAGTACTTC. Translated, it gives CASSQTRRDHEQYF.

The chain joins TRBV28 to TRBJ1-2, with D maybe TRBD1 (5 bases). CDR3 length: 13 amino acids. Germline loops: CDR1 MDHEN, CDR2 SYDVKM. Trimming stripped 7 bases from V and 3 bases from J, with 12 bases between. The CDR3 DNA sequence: TGTGCCAGCAACTGGGGGGAACACTATGGCTACACCTTC. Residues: CASNWGEHYGYTF.

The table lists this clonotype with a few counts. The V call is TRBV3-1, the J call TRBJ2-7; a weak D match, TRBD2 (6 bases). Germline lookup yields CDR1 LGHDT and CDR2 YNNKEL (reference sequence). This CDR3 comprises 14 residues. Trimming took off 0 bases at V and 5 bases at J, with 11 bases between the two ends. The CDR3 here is CASSQDGRGNEQYF. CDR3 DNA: TGTGCCAGCAGCCAAGACGGGAGAGGGAACGAGCAGTACTTC.

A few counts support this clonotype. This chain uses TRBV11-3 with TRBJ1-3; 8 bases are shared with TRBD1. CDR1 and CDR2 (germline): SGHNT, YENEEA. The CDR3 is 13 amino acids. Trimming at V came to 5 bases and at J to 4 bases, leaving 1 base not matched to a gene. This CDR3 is CASSRDRGNTIYF. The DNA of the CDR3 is TGTGCCAGCAGCCGGGACAGGGGAAACACCATATATTTT.

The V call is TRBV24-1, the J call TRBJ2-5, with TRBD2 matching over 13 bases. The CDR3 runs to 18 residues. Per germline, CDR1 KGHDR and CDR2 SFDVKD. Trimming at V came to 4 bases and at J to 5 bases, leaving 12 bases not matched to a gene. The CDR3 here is CATSDSAPGLAGRETQYF. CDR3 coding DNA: TGTGCCACCAGTGACAGTGCGCCGGGACTAGCGGGAAGGGAGACCCAGTACTTC.

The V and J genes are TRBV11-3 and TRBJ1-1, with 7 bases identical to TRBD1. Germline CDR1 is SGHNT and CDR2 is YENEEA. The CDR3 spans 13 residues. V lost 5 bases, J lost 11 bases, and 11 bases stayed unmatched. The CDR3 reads CASSPGTEGAAFF. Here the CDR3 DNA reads TGTGCCAGCAGCCCGGGGACGGAGGGGGCCGCTTTCTTT.

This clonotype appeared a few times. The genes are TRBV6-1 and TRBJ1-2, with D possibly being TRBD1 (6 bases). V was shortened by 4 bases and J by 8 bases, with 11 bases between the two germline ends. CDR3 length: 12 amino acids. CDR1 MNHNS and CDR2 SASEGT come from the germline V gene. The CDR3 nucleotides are TGTGCCAGCAGTGGGGACATTAGGGGCTACACCTTC. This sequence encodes CASSGDIRGYTF.

The CDR3 reads CASSLLAVSSYNEQFF. The CDR3 DNA follows: TGTGCCAGCAGCTTGCTAGCGGTTAGCTCCTACAATGAGCAGTTCTTC. The chain is built from TRBV2 and TRBJ2-1, with TRBD2 identical over 7 bases. The germline CDR1 and CDR2 sequences are SNHLY and FYNNEI. After removal of 6 bases from V and 0 bases from J, the junction contained 8 bases not matched to a gene. The CDR3 is 16 residues long.

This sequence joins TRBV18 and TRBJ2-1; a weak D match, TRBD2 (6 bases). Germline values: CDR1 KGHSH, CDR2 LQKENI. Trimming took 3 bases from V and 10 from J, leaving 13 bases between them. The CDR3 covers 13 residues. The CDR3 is CASSPPSSGEQFF. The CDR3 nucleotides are TGTGCCAGCTCACCCCCCTCCAGCGGGGAGCAGTTCTTC.

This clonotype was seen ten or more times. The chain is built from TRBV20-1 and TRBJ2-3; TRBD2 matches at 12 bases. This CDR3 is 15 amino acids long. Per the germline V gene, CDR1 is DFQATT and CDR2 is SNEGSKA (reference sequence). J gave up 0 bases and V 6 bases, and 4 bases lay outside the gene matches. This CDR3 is CSALGLAGSTDTQYF. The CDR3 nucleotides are TGCAGTGCCTTAGGACTAGCGGGGAGCACAGATACGCAGTATTTT.

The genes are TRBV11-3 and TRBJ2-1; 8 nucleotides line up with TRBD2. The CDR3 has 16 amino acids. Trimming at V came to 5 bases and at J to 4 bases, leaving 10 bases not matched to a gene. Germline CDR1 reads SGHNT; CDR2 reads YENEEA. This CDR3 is CASSLRAGGNYNEQFF. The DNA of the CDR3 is TGTGCCAGCAGCCTGAGGGCGGGAGGAAATTACAATGAGCAGTTCTTC.

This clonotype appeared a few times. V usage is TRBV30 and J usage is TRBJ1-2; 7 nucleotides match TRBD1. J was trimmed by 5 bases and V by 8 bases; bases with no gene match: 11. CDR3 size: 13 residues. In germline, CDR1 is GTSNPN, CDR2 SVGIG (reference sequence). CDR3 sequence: CAVPGSGGYGYTF. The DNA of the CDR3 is TGTGCCGTCCCGGGATCAGGGGGATATGGCTACACCTTC.

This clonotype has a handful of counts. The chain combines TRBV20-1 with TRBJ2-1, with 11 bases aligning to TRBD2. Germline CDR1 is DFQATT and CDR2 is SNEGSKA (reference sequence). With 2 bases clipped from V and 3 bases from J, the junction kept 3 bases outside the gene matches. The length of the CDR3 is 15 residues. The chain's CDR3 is CSARKGLAVYNEQFF. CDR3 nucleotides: TGCAGTGCTAGAAAGGGACTAGCGGTCTACAATGAGCAGTTCTTC.

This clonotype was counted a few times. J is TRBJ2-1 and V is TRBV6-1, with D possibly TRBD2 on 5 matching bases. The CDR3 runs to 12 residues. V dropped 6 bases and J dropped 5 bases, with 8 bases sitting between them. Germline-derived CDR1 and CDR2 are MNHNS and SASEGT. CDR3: CASRRVDNEQFF. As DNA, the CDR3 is TGTGCCAGCAGGCGGGTAGACAATGAGCAGTTCTTC.